This T cell receptor beta chain is drawn from a study of CD8+ T cells in alopecia areata. The study's findings and limits: Normal scalp showed lower clonality than lesional scalp, especially alopecia totalis/universalis.

Investigators isolated RNA and reverse transcribed it into cDNA to act as the sequencing template. The protocol was immunoSEQ multiplex PCR, while the TCRdb copy is restricted to in-frame clones and leaves out a portion. The data contain about 120,000 clones, less than 45% of them seen just once; the ten biggest clones take up 3.1%. V shed 8 bases and J shed 6 bases, with 13 bases lying between them. Germline loops: CDR1 MNHEY, CDR2 SVGAGI. The CDR3 has 12 residues. Remarks on this clone: Antigen: not known.

The origin of this receptor is a human donor with alopecia areata. The rearrangement links TRBV6-5 to TRBJ1-2; D is possibly TRBD1 (6 bases). Source material: CD4+ T cells sorted from blood. The CDR3 nucleotides are TGTGCCAGCCGGGGGGCCCAGGATGGCTACACCTTC. It encodes CASRGAQDGYTF.